What follows are 7 T cell receptor beta chains derived from one specimen sequenced in a study of blood T cell repertoires in COVID-19. Only in-frame clones appear in the TCRdb table, and some are missing; sequencing was by immunoSEQ multiplex PCR. The sample comprises 140,000 to 150,000 clones, roughly 84% of which are singletons, and about 5% rests with the top ten. The sample was peripheral blood. The source is a human donor in a cohort sampled during active COVID-19.

This clone has a single count. V is TRBV2 and J is TRBJ1-2; weak D call: TRBD1 (6 bases). V dropped 7 bases and J dropped 4 bases, with 13 bases sitting between them. The CDR3 has 13 amino acids. Per the germline V gene, CDR1 is SNHLY and CDR2 is FYNNEI. The CDR3 loop is CASTRQVLYGYTF. The DNA of the CDR3 is TGTGCCAGCACTAGACAGGTTCTCTATGGCTACACCTTC.

V and J are TRBV7-2 and TRBJ2-2, with 10 bases lining up with TRBD1. CDR1 and CDR2 from the germline V gene are SGHTA and FQGNSA. This CDR3 is built from 17 residues. The junction had 7 bases not matched to a gene; V was cut back by 4 bases and J by 2 bases. CDR3 sequence (DNA): TGTGCCAGCAGCTATACCGGGACAGGGGTAAACACCGGGGAGCTGTTTTTT. It specifies CASSYTGTGVNTGELFF.

The genes are TRBV13 and TRBJ2-2; D might be TRBD1 (6 bases). Trimming shortened V by 1 base and J by 4 bases, and 13 bases separated the two germline ends. This CDR3 has 16 amino acids. The germline CDR1 and CDR2 sequences are PRHDT and FYEKMQ (reference sequence). The CDR3 here is CASSLVDRPGTGELFF. Here the CDR3 DNA reads TGTGCCAGCAGCTTAGTCGACAGGCCCGGCACCGGGGAGCTGTTTTTT.

This chain joins TRBV14 and TRBJ1-2, with unresolved D. V was cut by 0 bases and J by 4 bases, with 6 bases left in between. This CDR3 is built from 13 residues. Germline V lookup: CDR1 SGHDN, CDR2 FVKESK. In DNA, the CDR3 is TGTGCCAGCAGCCAAGATCCGGGCTATGGCTACACCTTC. Its protein product is CASSQDPGYGYTF.

This clone occurred a few times. This sequence joins TRBV15 and TRBJ1-2; TRBD1 matches 11 bases. V was pared by 5 bases and J by 6 bases, with 2 bases of the junction left unmatched. There are 13 residues in the CDR3. Germline lookup yields CDR1 LNHNV and CDR2 YYDKDF (reference sequence). The CDR3: CATSAGQGDGYTF. The DNA of the CDR3 is TGTGCCACCAGCGCGGGACAGGGGGATGGCTACACCTTC.

The chain carries TRBV18 and TRBJ2-1; D gene unclear. CDR3 length: 13 amino acids. From germline, CDR1 is KGHSH and CDR2 LQKENI. The V and J ends lost 4 bases and 5 bases respectively, with 9 bases between them. The CDR3 DNA reads TGTGCCAGCTCACGAGGATTAGACAATGAGCAGTTCTTC. It yields the protein CASSRGLDNEQFF.

The gene calls are TRBV3-1 (or the pseudogene TRBV3-2) and TRBJ2-3; D might be TRBD2 (5 bases). V was trimmed by 5 bases and J by 5 bases, leaving 11 bases between them. Per germline, CDR1 LGHDT and CDR2 YNNKEL (reference sequence). This CDR3 has 13 residues. The CDR3 sequence: CASSRRGIDTQYF. The CDR3 DNA follows: TGTGCCAGCAGCAGACGGGGAATAGATACGCAGTATTTT.